Below, one TCR beta chain is given with its context. Its antigen is as yet unknown. The CDR3 runs to 12 residues. V shed 5 bases, J shed 7 bases, and the junction held 7 bases outside the gene matches. The germline V gene encodes CDR1 GTSNPN and CDR2 SVGIG (reference sequence). Profiled with immunoSEQ multiplex PCR; TCRdb holds only in-frame clones, not every one. Of roughly 110,000 clones in the sample, roughly 90% are singletons; the top ten hold around 0.73%. The source of the sample is a study of graft-versus-host responses after intestinal transplantation. As for the study in general: After anti-thymocyte globulin induction, recipients took tacrolimus and steroids for approximately 3 years.

Overall study results and limits: GvH clones were found in recipient marrow; some appeared first in ileum or blood. Peak levels of circulating GvH clones tracked with early post-transplant HvG declines.

The gene calls are TRBV30 and TRBJ2-7; 8 positions match TRBD1. The source material was unstimulated CD4+ T cells sorted from spleen or lymph node cells, sampled before transplant. The sequence came from a human donor who was the organ donor for an intestinal transplant. This chain's CDR3 is CAWGTRTGEQYF. Here the CDR3 DNA reads TGTGCCTGGGGGACCCGGACAGGGGAGCAGTACTTC.